The next 18 T cell receptor beta chains were all read from a single sample in a study of blood T cell repertoires in COVID-19. TCRdb keeps only in-frame clones here, not all; method: immunoSEQ multiplex PCR. The repertoire includes a few hundred thousand clones, nearly 90% of them detected once, and about a tenth sits in the top ten. Input material: PBMCs or T cells enriched from blood (not recorded which). Every receptor here comes from a woman younger than 45 who had recovered from COVID-19.

The chain combines TRBV7-2 with TRBJ2-1, with TRBD1 matching 10 bases. After removal of 5 bases from V and 3 bases from J, the junction contained 7 bases not matched to a gene. The CDR3 spans 16 residues. CDR1 and CDR2 (germline): SGHTA, FQGNSA. The CDR3 is CASSVWTGGDYNEQFF. As DNA, the CDR3 is TGTGCCAGCAGCGTCTGGACAGGGGGGGACTACAATGAGCAGTTCTTC.

This clone showed up just once. The gene calls are TRBV28 and TRBJ2-7; TRBD1 matches at 8 bases. From germline, CDR1 is MDHEN and CDR2 SYDVKM. With 4 bases clipped from V and 0 bases from J, the junction kept 14 bases outside the gene matches. The CDR3 runs to 18 residues. The CDR3 region has the DNA TGTGCCAGCAGTTCCTGGACAGGGTTAGACCGGAGCTCCTACGAGCAGTACTTC. The encoded protein is CASSSWTGLDRSSYEQYF.

This clone was picked up a small number of times. The chain combines TRBV19 with TRBJ2-2; D is perhaps TRBD2 (6 bases). CDR3 length equals 15 residues. CDR1 is LNHDA and CDR2 is SQIVND in the germline V gene (reference sequence). Trimming pared 6 bases from V and 1 base from J, leaving 12 bases between. The CDR3 sequence is CASRTPGGNTGELFF. For the CDR3, the DNA is TGTGCCAGTAGAACACCCGGGGGGAACACCGGGGAGCTGTTTTTT.

This chain uses TRBV27 with TRBJ2-7; tentative D call: TRBD2 (6 bases). V lost 6 bases and J 2 bases, leaving 14 bases between the germline ends. The CDR3 runs 14 residues. Germline V gene data show CDR1 as MNHEY and CDR2 as SMNVEV (reference sequence). In DNA form, the CDR3 reads TGTGCCAGCAGCCCAAGGCTAGCGACCTACGAGCAGTACTTC. Protein sequence: CASSPRLATYEQYF.

The J gene is TRBJ2-3, the V gene TRBV27; 7 bases align to TRBD1. The CDR3 is 12 residues long. V shed 2 bases and J 14 bases; nucleotides not matched to a gene: 7. CDR1 and CDR2 (germline): MNHEY, SMNVEV (reference sequence). CDR3 sequence: CASSLGTELWYF. In DNA form, the CDR3 reads TGTGCCAGCAGTTTAGGGACAGAGTTATGGTATTTT.

Only one count was recorded for this clone. The gene calls are TRBV19 and TRBJ2-5; TRBD2 agrees at 8 bases. The CDR3 contains 14 residues. Germline CDR1 and CDR2: LNHDA and SQIVND (reference sequence). V shed 3 bases and J 5 bases; nucleotides not matched to a gene: 5. The CDR3 region has the DNA TGTGCCAGTAGTATTTCTAGCGGGTTGGAGACCCAGTACTTC. Translating it yields CASSISSGLETQYF.

The chain joins TRBV7-2 to TRBJ1-5; D gene unclear. This CDR3 region has 15 residues. CDR1 and CDR2 (germline): SGHTA, FQGNSA. The V gene lost 1 base and the J gene lost 0 bases, with 7 bases spanning the gap. CDR3 DNA: TGTGCCAGCAGCTTAGTGTCAGATAGCAATCAGCCCCAGCATTTT. Its protein is CASSLVSDSNQPQHF.

J is TRBJ2-1 and V is TRBV20-1; D not resolved. With 6 bases removed from V and 10 bases from J, the gap between germline ends came to 10 bases. Germline V lookup: CDR1 DFQATT, CDR2 SNEGSKA (reference sequence). The CDR3 contains 10 residues. The CDR3, as DNA: TGCAGTGCCAGTGACGGGGAGCAGTTCTTC. Its protein product is CSASDGEQFF.

The chain has TRBV6-5 and TRBJ2-3, with D tentatively TRBD2 (5 bases). The V end was cut by 7 bases, the J end by 2 bases, with 16 bases between. This CDR3 region has 15 residues. Germline assignment: CDR1 MNHEY and CDR2 SVGAGI. CDR3 in amino acids: CASTQIASATDTQYF. The CDR3 DNA reads TGTGCCAGCACCCAGATAGCGTCAGCCACAGATACGCAGTATTTT.

The chain couples TRBV4-1 to TRBJ1-1, with TRBD1 identical over 8 bases. CDR1 MGHRA and CDR2 YSYEKL come from the germline V gene. The CDR3 covers 15 residues. V lost 2 bases, J lost 4 bases, and 6 bases stayed unmatched. The DNA for the CDR3 is TGCGCCAGCAGCCAAATCACAGGGGGAGTCACTGAAGCTTTCTTT. Translated, it gives CASSQITGGVTEAFF.

CDR3 bases: TGTGCCAGCAGCTTTAAGGGCGGGTCTGAAGCTTTCTTT. It codes for CASSFKGGSEAFF. This chain connects TRBV7-3 to TRBJ1-1; no definite D call. CDR1 and CDR2 from the germline V gene are SGHTA and FQGTGA. CDR3 length: 13 amino acids. V was cut by 3 bases and J by 6 bases, with 11 bases left in between.

This clone was observed a handful of times. CDR3 in DNA: TGTGCCAGCAGCACCTGGCTAGCGGACCAATACGAGCAGTACTTC. It yields the protein CASSTWLADQYEQYF. The gene calls are TRBV3-1 (or the pseudogene TRBV3-2) and TRBJ2-7; 7 nucleotides align to TRBD2. The CDR3 totals 15 residues. Germline assignment: CDR1 LGHDT and CDR2 YNNKEL (reference sequence). The J segment lost 4 bases and the V segment lost 5 bases, leaving 11 bases of the junction unmatched.

This rearrangement joins TRBV20-1 to TRBJ2-7, with D possibly being TRBD2 (5 bases). Trimming took 6 bases from V and 7 from J, leaving 13 bases between them. Germline assignment: CDR1 DFQATT and CDR2 SNEGSKA (reference sequence). The CDR3 has 11 amino acids. The CDR3 DNA reads TGCAGTGCCGTTAGGAGAGGGGAGCAGTACTTC. It codes for CSAVRRGEQYF.

V is TRBV6-5 and J is TRBJ2-7, with 9 bases matching TRBD1. Losses at the gene ends were 0 bases for V and 3 bases for J; bases not matched to a gene: 3. The CDR3 length is 15 residues. Germline-derived CDR1 and CDR2 are MNHEY and SVGAGI. In DNA, the CDR3 is TGTGCCAGCAGTTACTCTCCGACAGGGGGCTACGAGCAGTACTTC. Its protein is CASSYSPTGGYEQYF.

The chain has TRBV3-1 (or the pseudogene TRBV3-2) and TRBJ2-1; weak D call: TRBD2 (7 bases). Germline CDR1 is LGHDT and CDR2 is YNNKEL (reference sequence). The CDR3 sequence is 14 residues long. Trimming removed 3 bases from V and 8 bases from J, with 14 bases in between. The CDR3 nucleotides read TGTGCCAGCAGCCATCAACGGGGGGCTGATGAGCAGTTCTTC. The encoded protein is CASSHQRGADEQFF.

This chain joins TRBV12-5 and TRBJ1-1; a weak D match, TRBD1 (6 bases). The germline V gene encodes CDR1 LGHNT and CDR2 FRNRAP. The CDR3 is 14 residues long. V was shortened by 3 bases and J by 5 bases, with 13 bases between the two germline ends. In DNA, the CDR3 is TGTGCTAGTGGTTTCACCCAGGGACAAACTGAAGCTTTCTTT. Protein sequence: CASGFTQGQTEAFF.

To note about this clone: Other DNA sequences in the same sample also yield this CDR3. The V gene is TRBV15, the J gene TRBJ1-3, with a possible D match to TRBD1 (6 bases). CDR3 length: 15 residues. The ends were cut back, 0 bases at V and 2 bases at J, with 8 bases in the middle. CDR1 and CDR2 from the germline V gene are LNHNV and YYDKDF (reference sequence). CDR3 sequence (DNA): TGTGCCACCAGCAGAGATAGGGGGACTGGAAACACCATATATTTT. Its protein product is CATSRDRGTGNTIYF. Full variable domain (missing parts from reference TRBV15 and TRBJ1-3): DAMVIQNPRYQVTQFGKPVTLSCSQTLNHNVMYWYQQKSSQAPKLLFHYYDKDFNNEADTPDNFQSRRPNTSFCFLDIRSPGLGDTAMYLCATSRDRGTGNTIYFGEGSWLTVV.

The chain uses TRBV19 and TRBJ2-3; possibly TRBD2 for D (7 bases). Trimming stripped 4 bases from V and 0 bases from J, with 29 bases between. Germline assignment: CDR1 LNHDA and CDR2 SQIVND (reference sequence). This CDR3 region has 21 residues. CDR3 DNA sequence: TGTGCCAGTAGTAAAACGGGGGGCTCTTATGAGGAGCATCGCAGCACAGATACGCAGTATTTT. It specifies CASSKTGGSYEEHRSTDTQYF.